This T cell receptor beta chain was found in a study of cytomegalovirus exposure and HLA in healthy donors. Overall study: The 100 to 150 validation repertoires were reported in a later analysis to have been generated on the same platform as the 666 first-cohort repertoires.

Measured with immunoSEQ multiplex PCR; TCRdb has only the in-frame clones, and not every one. Counted here are 82,000 or so clones, 95% occurring once; the ten biggest clones make up about 0.7%. Regarding the study as a whole: It was confirmed in vitro that a few of the CMV-associated chains were specific for CMV antigens.

After removal of 3 bases from V and 0 bases from J, the junction contained 9 bases not matched to a gene. This CDR3 contains 18 residues. Germline assignment: CDR1 MNHEY and CDR2 SMNVEV (reference sequence). A note on this clone: Its antigen is not known.

This chain uses TRBV27 with TRBJ2-1; 9 bases map to TRBD2. Input material: PBMCs. This TCR came from a woman under 30 in good health and CMV-seronegative. CDR3 sequence (DNA): TGTGCCAGCAGTTTCATCCTAGCGGGGCGGAGCTCCTACAATGAGCAGTTCTTC. It specifies CASSFILAGRSSYNEQFF.